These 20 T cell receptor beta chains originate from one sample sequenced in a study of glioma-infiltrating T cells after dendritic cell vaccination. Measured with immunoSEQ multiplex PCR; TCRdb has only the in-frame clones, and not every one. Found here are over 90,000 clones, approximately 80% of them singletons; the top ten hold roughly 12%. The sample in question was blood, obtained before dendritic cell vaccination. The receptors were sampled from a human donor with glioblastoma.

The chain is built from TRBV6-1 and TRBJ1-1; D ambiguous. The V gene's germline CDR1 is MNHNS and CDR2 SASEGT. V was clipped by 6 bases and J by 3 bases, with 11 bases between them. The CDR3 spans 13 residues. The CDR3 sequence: CASRGRLYTEAFF. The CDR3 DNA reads TGTGCCAGCAGGGGGAGGCTATACACTGAAGCTTTCTTT.

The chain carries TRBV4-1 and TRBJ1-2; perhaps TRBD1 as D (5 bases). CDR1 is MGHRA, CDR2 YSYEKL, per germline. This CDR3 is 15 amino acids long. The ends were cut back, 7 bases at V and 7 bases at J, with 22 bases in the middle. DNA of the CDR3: TGCGCCAGCAAGCAGACCTGGGCAGGGATGATTGGCTACACCTTC. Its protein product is CASKQTWAGMIGYTF.

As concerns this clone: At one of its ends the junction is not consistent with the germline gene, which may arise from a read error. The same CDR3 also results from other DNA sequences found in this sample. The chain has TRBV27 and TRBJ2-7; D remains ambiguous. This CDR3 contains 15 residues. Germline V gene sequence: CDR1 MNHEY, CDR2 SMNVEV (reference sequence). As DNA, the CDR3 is TGCGCCAGCAGTTTATCCCTCCAGGCAGACTACGAGCAGTACTTC. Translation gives CASSLSLQADYEQYF.

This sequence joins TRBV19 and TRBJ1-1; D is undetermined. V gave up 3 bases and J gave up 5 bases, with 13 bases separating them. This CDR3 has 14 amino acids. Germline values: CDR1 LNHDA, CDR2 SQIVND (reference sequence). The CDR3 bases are TGTGCCAGTAGTATTCAGTCGGGTTGGACTGAAGCTTTCTTT. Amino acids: CASSIQSGWTEAFF.

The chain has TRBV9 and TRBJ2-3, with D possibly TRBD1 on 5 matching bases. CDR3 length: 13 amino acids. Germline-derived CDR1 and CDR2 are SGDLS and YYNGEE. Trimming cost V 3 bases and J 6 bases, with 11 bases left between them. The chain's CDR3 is CASSAPGSDTQYF. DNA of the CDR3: TGTGCCAGCAGCGCCCCAGGGTCTGATACGCAGTATTTT.

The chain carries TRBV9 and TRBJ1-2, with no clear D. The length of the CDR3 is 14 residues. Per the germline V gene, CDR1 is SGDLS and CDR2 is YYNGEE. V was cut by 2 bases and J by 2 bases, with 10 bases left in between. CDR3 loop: CASSVQTGNYGYTF. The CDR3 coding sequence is TGTGCCAGCAGCGTTCAGACGGGGAACTATGGCTACACCTTC.

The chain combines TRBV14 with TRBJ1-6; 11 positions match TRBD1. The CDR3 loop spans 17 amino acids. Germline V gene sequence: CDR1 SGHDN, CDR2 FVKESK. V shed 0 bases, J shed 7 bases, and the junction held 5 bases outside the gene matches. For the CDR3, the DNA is TGTGCCAGCAGCCAAGACTGGGACAGGGGGACCAATTCACCCCTCCACTTT. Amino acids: CASSQDWDRGTNSPLHF.

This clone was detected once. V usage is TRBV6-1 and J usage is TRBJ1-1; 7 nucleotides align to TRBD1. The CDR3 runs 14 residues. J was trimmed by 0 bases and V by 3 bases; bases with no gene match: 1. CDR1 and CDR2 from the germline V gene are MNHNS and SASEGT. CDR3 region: CASSETGLNTEAFF. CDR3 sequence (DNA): TGTGCCAGCAGTGAGACAGGGTTGAACACTGAAGCTTTCTTT.

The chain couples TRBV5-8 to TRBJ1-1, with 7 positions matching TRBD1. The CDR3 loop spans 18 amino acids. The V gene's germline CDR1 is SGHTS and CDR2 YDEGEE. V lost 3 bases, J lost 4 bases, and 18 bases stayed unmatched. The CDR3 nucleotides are TGTGCCAGCAGCTCTGAGGGTCGGGGGCAGGGGGGCGTCACTGAAGCTTTCTTT. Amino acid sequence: CASSSEGRGQGGVTEAFF.

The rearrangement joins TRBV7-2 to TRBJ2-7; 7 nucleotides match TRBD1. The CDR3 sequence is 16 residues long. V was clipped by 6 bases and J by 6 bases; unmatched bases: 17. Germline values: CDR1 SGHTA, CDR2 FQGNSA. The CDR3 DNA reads TGTGCCAGCAGACGAGACAGGGCAACCATCGGCAGCGAGCAGTACTTC. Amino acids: CASRRDRATIGSEQYF.

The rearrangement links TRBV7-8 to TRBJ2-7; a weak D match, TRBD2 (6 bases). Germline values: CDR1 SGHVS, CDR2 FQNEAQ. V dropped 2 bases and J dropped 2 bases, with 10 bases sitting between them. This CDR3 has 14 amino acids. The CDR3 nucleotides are TGTGCCAGCAGCTTATCGGGGGACCCCTACGAGCAGTACTTC. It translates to CASSLSGDPYEQYF. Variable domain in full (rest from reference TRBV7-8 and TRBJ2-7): GAGVSQSPRYKVAKRGQDVALRCDPISGHVSLFWYQQALGQGPEFLTYFQNEAQLDKSGLPSDRFFAERPEGSVSTLKIQRTQQEDSAVYLCASSLSGDPYEQYFGPGTRLTVT.

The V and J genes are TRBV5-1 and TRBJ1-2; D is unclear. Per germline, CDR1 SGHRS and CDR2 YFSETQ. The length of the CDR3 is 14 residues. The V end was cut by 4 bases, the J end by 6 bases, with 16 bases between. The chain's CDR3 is CASSNPRSGNGYTF. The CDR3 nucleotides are TGCGCCAGCAGCAACCCGAGGTCGGGGAATGGCTACACCTTC.

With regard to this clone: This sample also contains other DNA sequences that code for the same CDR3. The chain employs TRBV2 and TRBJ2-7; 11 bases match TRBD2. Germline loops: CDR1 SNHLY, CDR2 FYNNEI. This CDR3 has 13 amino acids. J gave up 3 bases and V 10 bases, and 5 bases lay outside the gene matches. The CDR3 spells CATTGLAGYEQYF. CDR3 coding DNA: TGTGCCACAACTGGACTAGCGGGCTACGAGCAGTACTTC.

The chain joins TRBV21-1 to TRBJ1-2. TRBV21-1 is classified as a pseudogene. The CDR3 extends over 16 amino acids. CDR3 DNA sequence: TGTGCCAGCAGCACCCACCCCTACCGATTCAACTATGGCTACACCTTC. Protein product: CASSTHPYRFNYGYTF.

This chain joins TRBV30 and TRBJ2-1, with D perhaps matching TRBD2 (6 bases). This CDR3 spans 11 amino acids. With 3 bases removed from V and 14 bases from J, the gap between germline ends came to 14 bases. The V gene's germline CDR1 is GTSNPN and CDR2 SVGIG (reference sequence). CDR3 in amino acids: CAWRGLVKEFF. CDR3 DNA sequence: TGTGCCTGGAGGGGACTTGTTAAGGAGTTCTTC.

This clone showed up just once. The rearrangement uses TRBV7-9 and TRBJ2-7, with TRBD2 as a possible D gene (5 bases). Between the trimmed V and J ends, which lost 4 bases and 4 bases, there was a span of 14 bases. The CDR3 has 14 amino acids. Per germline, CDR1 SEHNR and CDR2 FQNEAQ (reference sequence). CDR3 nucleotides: TGTGCCAGCAGCTCCGGGATGTCGGAATACGAGCAGTACTTC. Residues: CASSSGMSEYEQYF.

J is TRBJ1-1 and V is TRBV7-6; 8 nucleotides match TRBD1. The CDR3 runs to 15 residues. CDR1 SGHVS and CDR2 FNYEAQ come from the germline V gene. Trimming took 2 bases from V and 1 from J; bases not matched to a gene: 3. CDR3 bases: TGTGCCAGCAGCTTAAGCACAGGGGGGAACACTGAAGCTTTCTTT. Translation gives CASSLSTGGNTEAFF.

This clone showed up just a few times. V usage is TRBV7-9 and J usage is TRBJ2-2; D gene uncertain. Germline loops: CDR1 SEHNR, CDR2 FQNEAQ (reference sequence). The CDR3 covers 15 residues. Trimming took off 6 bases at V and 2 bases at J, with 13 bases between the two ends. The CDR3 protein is CASRSVEQNTGELFF. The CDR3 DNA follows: TGTGCCAGCAGGTCGGTCGAGCAAAACACCGGGGAGCTGTTTTTT.

This CDR3 reads CASSSSPGLEAFF. The CDR3 region has the DNA TGTGCCAGCAGCTCATCACCGGGTCTTGAAGCTTTCTTT. This chain connects TRBV11-2 to TRBJ1-1, with D unclear. Germline-derived CDR1 and CDR2 are SGHAT and FQNNGV. The CDR3 consists of 13 residues. Trimming left V 4 bases short and J 7 bases short, with 13 bases between.

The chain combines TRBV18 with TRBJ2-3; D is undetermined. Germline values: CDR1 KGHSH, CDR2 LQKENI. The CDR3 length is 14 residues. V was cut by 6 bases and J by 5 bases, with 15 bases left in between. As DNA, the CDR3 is TGTGCCAGCTCTATTGCTCTAATTGGAGATACGCAGTATTTT. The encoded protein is CASSIALIGDTQYF.